The rows below give T cell receptor beta chains drawn from one sample of a study of cytomegalovirus exposure and HLA in healthy donors. This table comes from immunoSEQ multiplex PCR, and its TCRdb copy is limited to in-frame clones, with some not included. Of some 90,000 clones listed, 81% are singletons. Sequencing input: PBMCs. The receptors originated from a woman aged 70-85 years in good health and CMV-seropositive. The CDR3 runs from the conserved cysteine through the conserved F or W. The D gene is left open where the match is weak. Rows may omit the clone size; those that give it use once, few, many or a size class.

d_call	clone_size	v_call	j_call	cdr3_nt	cdr3_aa
.	.	TRBV5-1	TRBJ1-5	TGCGCCAGCAGCTTTGGAGGGGACGGTCAGCCCCAGCATTTT	CASSFGGDGQPQHF
TRBD1	.	TRBV18	TRBJ2-7	TGTGCCAGCTCCGAGGACAGGGCGAAAGGCTACGAGCAGTACTTC	CASSEDRAKGYEQYF
TRBD2	.	TRBV7-2	TRBJ2-1	TGTGCCAGCAGCTCCCGACTAGCGGGAGGTAGCTACAATGAGCAGTTCTTC	CASSSRLAGGSYNEQFF
.	once	TRBV5-1	TRBJ2-5	TGCGCCAGCAGCTCGGGGTTTTTCAGGGAGACCCAGTACTTC	CASSSGFFRETQYF
TRBD1	.	TRBV7-8	TRBJ2-5	TGTGCCAGCAGTAAATTTGGACAGGGGGCGAGGGAGACCCAGTACTTC	CASSKFGQGARETQYF
TRBD1	.	TRBV19	TRBJ1-2	TGTGCCAGTAGTATTTTGGCAGGGGGCTATGGCTACACCTTC	CASSILAGGYGYTF
TRBD2	.	TRBV6-5	TRBJ2-1	TGTGCCAGCGTCCTGGCGGGGGGATCCTACAATGAGCAGTTCTTC	CASVLAGGSYNEQFF
TRBD1	.	TRBV20-1	TRBJ1-1	TGCCTATTCAGGGGGTTCGCTGAAGCTTTCTTT	CLFRGFAEAFF
TRBD1	.	TRBV7-9	TRBJ2-1	TGTGCCAGCAGCTCCTTTCGGACAGGGAAGAAGGAGCAGTTCTTC	CASSSFRTGKKEQFF
.	few	TRBV29-1	TRBJ1-1	TGCAGCGTTGATATTAGGAGGGGCTTGAACACTGAAGCTTTCTTT	CSVDIRRGLNTEAFF
.	few	TRBV15	TRBJ2-3	TGTGCCACCAGCAGATCGGGCGGGGGCACAGATACGCAGTATTTT	CATSRSGGGTDTQYF
TRBD2	few	TRBV4-3	TRBJ2-1	TGCGCCAGCAGCCATCTCTCGCGGGAGGTAGATGAGCAGTTCTTC	CASSHLSREVDEQFF
TRBD1	few	TRBV5-4	TRBJ2-7	TGTGCCAGCAGCCCCGGGACAGGGGGAAACGAGCAGTACTTC	CASSPGTGGNEQYF
TRBD2	.	TRBV14	TRBJ2-7	TGTGCCAGCAGCCTGGGCTCAGCGGGAGGCCACGAGCAGTACTTC	CASSLGSAGGHEQYF
TRBD1	once	TRBV5-4	TRBJ2-7	TGTGCCAGCAGCCCCCTGACAGGGTACGAGCAGTACTTC	CASSPLTGYEQYF
.	.	TRBV7-9	TRBJ2-5	TGTGCCACCAGGGAGATGAAAGAGACCCAGTACTTC	CATREMKETQYF
.	.	TRBV4-3	TRBJ2-7	TGCGCCAGCAGCCAAGGGCCCAGCGAGCAGTACTTC	CASSQGPSEQYF
.	.	TRBV5-1	TRBJ2-3	TGCGCCAGCAGCTTGGTCGCGGGGGCGAGCACAGATACGCAGTATTTT	CASSLVAGASTDTQYF
.	.	TRBV5-5	TRBJ2-7	TGTGCCAGCAGCAGCGAGGTGGGCTCGGGGGAGCAGTACTTC	CASSSEVGSGEQYF
TRBD2	.	TRBV2	TRBJ2-3	TGTGCCCGGTCGACTAGCGGGAGGGGAGATACGCAGTATTTT	CARSTSGRGDTQYF